Presented here are 20 T cell receptor beta chains from one specimen sequenced in a study of spatial heterogeneity in lung cancer. TCRdb passed the 5' RACE reads through MiXCR, listing each CDR3 protein once. Here the sample spans around 110,000 distinct CDR3 sequences, over 9% being singletons. Time point in this sample: blood at routine non-recurrence follow-up after resection. In each case, whole RNA from tumor, nontumor lung or frozen PBMC was sequenced unsorted. The sequencing used PBMCs, collected at follow-up. These receptor sequences come from a male donor with early-stage non-small cell lung cancer.

This clonotype was observed a handful of times. The chain uses TRBV25-1 and TRBJ2-7, with a possible D match to TRBD1 (6 bases). Per the germline V gene, CDR1 is MGHDK and CDR2 is SYGVNS. This CDR3 spans 14 amino acids. V lost 11 bases to trimming and J lost 0 bases, with 17 bases between them. CDR3 bases: TGTGCCTGCCCCCCGACAGGACTCTCCTACGAGCAGTACTTC. Translating it yields CACPPTGLSYEQYF.

This clonotype was detected a few times. The V and J genes are TRBV5-1 and TRBJ2-3; D is ambiguous. Germline V gene lookup returns CDR1 SGHRS and CDR2 YFSETQ. The CDR3 has 16 residues. The V gene lost 4 bases and the J gene lost 2 bases, with 17 bases spanning the gap. CDR3 sequence: CASSQGIHLITDTQYF. The CDR3 DNA is TGCGCCAGCAGCCAAGGTATCCACCTCATCACAGATACGCAGTATTTT.

This clonotype was picked up a small number of times. The chain has TRBV5-1 and TRBJ2-7; 8 bases line up with TRBD2. The CDR3 is 13 amino acids. The J segment lost 3 bases and the V segment lost 1 base, leaving 0 bases of the junction unmatched. Looked up from germline, CDR1 is SGHRS and CDR2 is YFSETQ. The CDR3 DNA follows: TGCGCCAGCAGCTTGCGGGGGGGCTACGAGCAGTACTTC. Amino acid sequence: CASSLRGGYEQYF.

This clonotype was detected many times. The chain carries TRBV12-3 or TRBV12-4 and TRBJ2-6; D unresolved. The CDR3 has 15 residues. V was cut by 6 bases and J by 0 bases, with 9 bases left in between. The CDR3 region is CASSLSGSGANVLTF. For the CDR3, the DNA is TGTGCCAGCAGCCTCTCGGGCTCTGGGGCCAACGTCCTGACTTTC.

The chain is built from TRBV11-3 and TRBJ1-2; D possibly corresponds to TRBD1 (5 bases). From germline, CDR1 is SGHNT and CDR2 YENEEA. This CDR3 has 13 residues. V dropped 5 bases and J dropped 6 bases, with 13 bases sitting between them. This chain's CDR3 is CASSNEGSHGYTF. In DNA form, the CDR3 reads TGTGCCAGCAGCAATGAGGGGAGTCATGGCTACACCTTC. The entire variable domain, with the rest obtained from reference TRBV11-3 and TRBJ1-2, is as follows: EAGVVQSPRYKIIEKKQPVAFWCNPISGHNTLYWYLQNLGQGPELLIRYENEEAVDDSQLPKDRFSAERLKGVDSTLKIQPAELGDSAVYLCASSNEGSHGYTFGSGTRLTVV.

This clonotype came up many times. The chain joins TRBV2 to TRBJ2-3, with 8 bases fitting TRBD2. Germline lookup yields CDR1 SNHLY and CDR2 FYNNEI. This CDR3 has 16 residues. V shed 6 bases and J 2 bases; nucleotides not matched to a gene: 10. The CDR3: CASRLAGGTNTDTQYF. CDR3 sequence (DNA): TGTGCCAGCAGATTGGCGGGGGGAACGAACACAGATACGCAGTATTTT.

This clonotype has a handful of counts. This rearrangement joins TRBV20-1 to TRBJ2-3; no definite D call. This CDR3 contains 11 residues. The V and J ends lost 6 bases and 5 bases respectively, with 9 bases between them. From germline, CDR1 is DFQATT and CDR2 SNEGSKA (reference sequence). CDR3 residues: CSANVLDTQYF. Written as DNA, the CDR3 is TGCAGTGCCAACGTTTTAGATACGCAGTATTTT.

This clonotype was observed many times. V is TRBV11-2 and J is TRBJ2-2; D is ambiguous. Trimming cost V 0 bases and J 3 bases, with 11 bases left between them. Germline V gene sequence: CDR1 SGHAT, CDR2 FQNNGV. This CDR3 comprises 16 residues. CDR3 nucleotides: TGTGCCAGCAGCTTAGATCTGCGAGATTACACCGGGGAGCTGTTTTTT. The encoded protein is CASSLDLRDYTGELFF.

This clonotype was seen at least ten times. The chain joins TRBV6-2 or TRBV6-3 to TRBJ2-5, with a tentative D call TRBD2 (6 bases). Germline-derived CDR1 and CDR2 are MNHEY and SVGEGT. The CDR3 runs to 14 residues. Between the trimmed V and J ends, which lost 6 bases and 5 bases, there was a span of 16 bases. The CDR3 bases are TGTGCCAGCAGGCGGGACCCTCATGGGGAGACCCAGTACTTC. It encodes CASRRDPHGETQYF.

This clonotype was counted many times. The rearrangement joins TRBV7-8 to TRBJ1-4; D not certain. Germline CDR1 SGHVS, CDR2 FQNEAQ. With 0 bases removed from V and 10 bases from J, the gap between germline ends came to 6 bases. CDR3 length: 12 residues. The DNA for the CDR3 is TGTGCCAGCAGCTTAGCGGAAGCAAAACTGTTTTTT. Its protein product is CASSLAEAKLFF.

This clonotype was seen at least ten times. The genes are TRBV4-1 and TRBJ2-7, with a weak D call TRBD2 (6 bases). Germline CDR1 reads MGHRA; CDR2 reads YSYEKL. V was cut by 1 base and J by 2 bases, with 15 bases left in between. This CDR3 has 16 amino acids. The DNA for the CDR3 is TGCGCCAGCAGCCAAGTGATAAGCGGGCTTGCCTACGAGCAGTACTTC. It is translated as CASSQVISGLAYEQYF.

As for this clonotype: Compared with germline, one end of the junction differs, possibly owing to a read error. V and J are TRBV5-1 and TRBJ2-6, with D perhaps TRBD2 (6 bases). The CDR3 runs 17 residues. Germline CDR1 and CDR2: SGHRS and YFSETQ. The CDR3 loop reads CASSRDGGGSGANALTF. The CDR3 DNA is TGCGCCAGCAGCCGGGACGGGGGAGGCTCTGGGGCCAACGCCCTGACTTTC.

The chain joins TRBV19 to TRBJ2-4; D may match TRBD1 or TRBD2 (5 bases each). The CDR3 covers 15 residues. Germline CDR1 is LNHDA and CDR2 is SQIVND (reference sequence). Trimming cost V 4 bases and J 5 bases, with 15 bases left between them. The CDR3 spells CASSTSGALENIQYF. Written as DNA, the CDR3 is TGTGCCAGTAGTACATCCGGGGCCTTAGAAAACATTCAGTACTTC.

This clonotype was counted between two and nine times. This chain connects TRBV29-1 to TRBJ2-2; TRBD2 matches at 10 bases. CDR1 and CDR2 (germline): SQVTM, ANQGSEA. The CDR3 runs to 15 residues. The ends lost 5 bases at V and 5 bases at J; junction bases unmatched: 8. The CDR3 sequence: CSVKKASGGTGELFF. The CDR3 coding sequence is TGCAGCGTTAAAAAGGCTAGCGGGGGAACCGGGGAGCTGTTTTTT.

This rearrangement joins TRBV4-1 to TRBJ2-4, with D tentatively TRBD2 (6 bases). V was trimmed by 1 base and J by 0 bases, leaving 16 bases between them. Germline V gives CDR1 MGHRA, CDR2 YSYEKL. The CDR3 totals 18 residues. CDR3 residues: CASSQGGGFGLAKNIQYF. CDR3 DNA sequence: TGCGCCAGCAGCCAAGGTGGGGGGTTCGGCCTAGCCAAAAACATTCAGTACTTC.

The chain is built from TRBV6-2 or TRBV6-3 and TRBJ1-6; 7 nucleotides align to TRBD1. Germline assignment: CDR1 MNHEY and CDR2 SVGEGT. With 2 bases clipped from V and 9 bases from J, the junction kept 7 bases outside the gene matches. This CDR3 region has 15 residues. Written as DNA, the CDR3 is TGTGCCAGCAGTTACCCCTTTTCAGGGGGTTCACCCCTCCACTTT. Translated, it gives CASSYPFSGGSPLHF.

The chain uses TRBV7-2 and TRBJ2-5; maybe TRBD1 (5 bases). Germline V CDR1 and CDR2: SGHTA, FQGNSA. V was shortened by 1 base and J by 5 bases, with 11 bases between the two germline ends. This CDR3 is 14 amino acids long. The CDR3 coding sequence is TGTGCCAGCAGCTTAGTAGGGGCGCGTGAGACCCAGTACTTC. It is translated as CASSLVGARETQYF.

At least ten counts were recorded for this clonotype. One end of the junction does not line up with germline, which may come from a read error. The chain recombines TRBV14 with TRBJ2-5; D tentatively fits TRBD1 or TRBD2 (6 bases each). Looked up from germline, CDR1 is SGHDN and CDR2 is FVKESK. This CDR3 is 14 amino acids long. Here the CDR3 DNA reads TGTGCCAGCAGCAAGCTTGGACAGACGGGGGACCGGTGCTTC. It is translated as CASSKLGQTGDRCF.

The chain recombines TRBV5-4 with TRBJ1-4; 8 bases map to TRBD1. This CDR3 has 14 residues. Germline V lookup: CDR1 SGHNT, CDR2 YYREEE (reference sequence). V trimming: 4 bases; J trimming: 8 bases; junction bases outside the gene matches: 7. CDR3 nucleotide sequence: TGTGCCAGCAGCCAACAGGGGGGTCGGGAAAAACTGTTTTTT. It specifies CASSQQGGREKLFF. The variable domain in full, completed from reference TRBV5-4 and TRBJ1-4, reads ETGVTQSPTHLIKTRGQQVTLRCSSQSGHNTVSWYQQALGQGPQFIFQYYREEENGRGNFPPRFSGLQFPNYSSELNVNALELDDSALYLCASSQQGGREKLFFGSGTQLSVL.

This clonotype was seen repeatedly, ten times or more. V gene TRBV12-3 or TRBV12-4 combines with J gene TRBJ1-6; a weak D match, TRBD1 (6 bases). The CDR3 totals 14 residues. Trimming stripped 4 bases from V and 7 bases from J, with 11 bases between. CDR3 loop: CASSSGTPNSPLHF. The CDR3 DNA reads as TGTGCCAGCAGTTCCGGGACACCCAATTCACCCCTCCACTTT.